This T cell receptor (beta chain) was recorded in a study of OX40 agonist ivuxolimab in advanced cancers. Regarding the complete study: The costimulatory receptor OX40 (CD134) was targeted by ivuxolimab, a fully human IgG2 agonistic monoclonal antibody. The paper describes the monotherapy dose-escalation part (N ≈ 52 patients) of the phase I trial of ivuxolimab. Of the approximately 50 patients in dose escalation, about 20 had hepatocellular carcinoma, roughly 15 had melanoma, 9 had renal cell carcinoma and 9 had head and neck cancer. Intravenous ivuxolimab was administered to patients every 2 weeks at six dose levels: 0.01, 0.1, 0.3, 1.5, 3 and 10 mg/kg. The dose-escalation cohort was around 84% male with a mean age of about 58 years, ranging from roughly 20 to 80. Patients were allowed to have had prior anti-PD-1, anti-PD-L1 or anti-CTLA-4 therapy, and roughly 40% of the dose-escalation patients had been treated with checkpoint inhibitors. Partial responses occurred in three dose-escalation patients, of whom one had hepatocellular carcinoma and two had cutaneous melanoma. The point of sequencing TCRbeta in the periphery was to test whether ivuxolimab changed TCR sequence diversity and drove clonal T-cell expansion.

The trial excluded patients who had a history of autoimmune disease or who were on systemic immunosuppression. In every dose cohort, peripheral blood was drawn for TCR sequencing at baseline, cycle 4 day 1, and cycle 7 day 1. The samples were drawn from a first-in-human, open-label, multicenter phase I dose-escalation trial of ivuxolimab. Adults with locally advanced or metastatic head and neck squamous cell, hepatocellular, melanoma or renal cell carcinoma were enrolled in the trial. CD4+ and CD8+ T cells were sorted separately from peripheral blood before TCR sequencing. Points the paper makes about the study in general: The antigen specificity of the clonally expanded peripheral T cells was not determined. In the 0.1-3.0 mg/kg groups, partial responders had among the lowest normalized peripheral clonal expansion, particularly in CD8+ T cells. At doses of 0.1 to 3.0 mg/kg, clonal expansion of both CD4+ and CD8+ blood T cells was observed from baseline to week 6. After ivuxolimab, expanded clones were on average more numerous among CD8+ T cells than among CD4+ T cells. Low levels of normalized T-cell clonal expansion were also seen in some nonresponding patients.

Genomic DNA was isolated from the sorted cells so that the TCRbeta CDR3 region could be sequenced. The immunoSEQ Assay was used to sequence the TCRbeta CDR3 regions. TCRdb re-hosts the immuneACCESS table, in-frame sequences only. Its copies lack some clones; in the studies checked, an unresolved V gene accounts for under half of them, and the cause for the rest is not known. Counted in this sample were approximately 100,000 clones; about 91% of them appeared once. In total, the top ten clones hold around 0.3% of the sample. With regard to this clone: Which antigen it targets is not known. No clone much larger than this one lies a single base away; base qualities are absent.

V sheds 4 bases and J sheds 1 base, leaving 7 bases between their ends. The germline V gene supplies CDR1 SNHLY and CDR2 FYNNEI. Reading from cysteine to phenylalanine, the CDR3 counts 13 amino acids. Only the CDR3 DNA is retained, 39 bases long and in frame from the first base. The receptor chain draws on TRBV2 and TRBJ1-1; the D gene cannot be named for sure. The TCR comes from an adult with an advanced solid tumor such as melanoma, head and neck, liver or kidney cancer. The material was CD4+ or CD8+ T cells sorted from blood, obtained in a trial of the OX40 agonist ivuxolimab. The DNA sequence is TGTGCCAGCAGTGTGGAACAGAACACTGAAGCTTTCTTT. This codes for CASSVEQNTEAFF.